This record covers a single T cell receptor (beta chain). Its antigen remains unknown. This specimen comes from a study of Ad26.COV2.S vaccination and SARS-CoV-2 variants. Study-wide results and caveats: Measures of TCR breadth and depth may have fallen short of total T cell responses. Participants given vaccine showed non-spike TCR breadth similar to that of placebo recipients.

Clones were read by immunoSEQ multiplex PCR, and TCRdb kept only the in-frame ones, dropping some. The data contain nearly 95,000 clones, roughly 84% of them singletons. The CDR3 is 13 amino acids. V was shortened by 6 bases and J by 4 bases, with 11 bases between the two germline ends. The V call is TRBV12-3 or TRBV12-4, the J call TRBJ2-3, with D maybe TRBD1 (7 bases). The source material was peripheral blood, sampled after recovery from COVID-19. This sequence originates from a human donor who had recovered from COVID-19. The CDR3 bases are TGTGCCAGCAGCACAGGGGAGGCAGATACGCAGTATTTT. Its translation is CASSTGEADTQYF.